One sample yielded the 6 T cell receptor beta chains listed below, sequenced in a study of T cells in localized non-small cell lung cancer. The repertoire was sequenced with immunoSEQ multiplex PCR; TCRdb's copy has only in-frame clones and lacks some. This sample yields 25,000 or so clones, of which approximately 86% are seen a single time; 11% to 15% belongs to the top ten. The source was peripheral blood, collected before any cancer treatment. Every receptor here comes from a female donor older than 55 with stage I lung adenocarcinoma.

This chain joins TRBV4-1 and TRBJ2-7; D gene ambiguous. Trimming took 0 bases from V and 4 from J, leaving 7 bases between them. CDR3 length: 13 amino acids. Germline V gene sequence: CDR1 MGHRA, CDR2 YSYEKL. CDR3 coding DNA: TGCGCCAGCAGCCAAGATCCCCCTTACGAGCAGTACTTC. It yields the protein CASSQDPPYEQYF.

In this sample, this clone turned up a few times. The genes are TRBV7-9 and TRBJ1-1, with D uncertain. The germline gives CDR1 SEHNR, CDR2 FQNEAQ (reference sequence). The CDR3 has 11 amino acids. The V end was cut by 7 bases, the J end by 1 base, with 4 bases between. CDR3 protein: CASTKNTEAFF. The CDR3 nucleotides read TGTGCCAGCACCAAGAACACTGAAGCTTTCTTT.

The chain recombines TRBV6-1 with TRBJ1-6, with 8 bases fitting TRBD1. This CDR3 region has 15 residues. CDR1 is MNHNS, CDR2 SASEGT, per germline. J gave up 9 bases and V 3 bases, and 7 bases lay outside the gene matches. CDR3 region: CASSDEDRAGSPLHF. In DNA form, the CDR3 reads TGTGCCAGCAGTGACGAGGACAGGGCGGGTTCACCCCTCCACTTT.

The chain carries TRBV2 and TRBJ2-1; D not certain. Trimming removed 5 bases at V and 3 bases at J, with 5 bases between. There are 12 residues in the CDR3. Germline V gene data show CDR1 as SNHLY and CDR2 as FYNNEI. Here the CDR3 DNA reads TGTGCCAGCAGTCAGGTCTACAATGAGCAGTTCTTC. This gives the protein CASSQVYNEQFF.

The CDR3 bases are TGCAGTGCTCGGAGCCACAATGAGCAGTTCTTC. The encoded protein is CSARSHNEQFF. V is TRBV20-1 and J is TRBJ2-1; D remains unclear. V lost 5 bases, J lost 5 bases, and 7 bases lay in between. The CDR3 totals 11 residues. The germline gives CDR1 DFQATT, CDR2 SNEGSKA (reference sequence).

V gene TRBV9 combines with J gene TRBJ1-1, with D possibly being TRBD1 (5 bases). CDR3 length: 14 residues. Looked up from germline, CDR1 is SGDLS and CDR2 is YYNGEE. V lost 3 bases and J lost 3, with 12 bases in between. The CDR3 region is CASSAGRSDTEAFF. The CDR3 DNA reads TGTGCCAGCAGCGCAGGGAGATCGGACACTGAAGCTTTCTTT.